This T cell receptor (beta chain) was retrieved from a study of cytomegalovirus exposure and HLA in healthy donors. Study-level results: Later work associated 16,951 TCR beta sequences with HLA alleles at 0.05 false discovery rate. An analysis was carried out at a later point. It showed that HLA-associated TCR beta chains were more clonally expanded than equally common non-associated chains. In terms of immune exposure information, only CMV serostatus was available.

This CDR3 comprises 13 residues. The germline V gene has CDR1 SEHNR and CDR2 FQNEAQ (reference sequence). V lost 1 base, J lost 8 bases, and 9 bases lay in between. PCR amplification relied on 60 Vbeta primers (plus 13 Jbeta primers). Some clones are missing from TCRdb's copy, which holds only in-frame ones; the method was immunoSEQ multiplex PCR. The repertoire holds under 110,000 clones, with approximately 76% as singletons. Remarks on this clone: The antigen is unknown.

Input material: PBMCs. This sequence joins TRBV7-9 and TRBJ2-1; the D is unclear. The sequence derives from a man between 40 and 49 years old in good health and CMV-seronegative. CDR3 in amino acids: CASSLVLMHEQFF. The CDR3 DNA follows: TGTGCCAGCAGCTTAGTACTTATGCATGAGCAGTTCTTC.